This T cell receptor (beta chain) was sequenced in a study of CD8 T cells in Susac syndrome (dated by TCRdb to about 2019). Turning to the overall study: Repertoire sequencing was used to test whether CD8+ T cell activation and differentiation in Susac syndrome was antigen driven. Beyond this particular receptor, the publication reports: The number of individuals in the TCR sequencing and HLA analysis was recognized as being relatively small.

RNA was extracted using the RNeasy kit, and 0.5 to 1 microgram was reverse transcribed with random hexamers. TCR beta CDR3 regions were amplified with the immunoSEQ multiplex PCR assay covering 54 Vbeta and 13 Jbeta segments. PCR amplification bias was corrected using a synthetic template baseline for primer optimization and computational correction. Turning to the authors' computational methods: Reads were annotated to V, D and J genes according to IMGT and were analyzed with immunoSEQ Analyzer, with only productive sequences retained. To calculate clonality, Shannon entropy was normalized by log2 of the number of productive unique sequences and then subtracted from one. For each patient and control, public and private clones were evaluated among the 100 most prevalent clones. A clone was defined as Susac-specific if it was absent from the healthy and MS cohorts, from approximately 980 published viral clones and from other ImmuneACCESS disease sequences. TCRdb ran its own pipeline on the public reads, namely fastp trimming at Q25 and MiXCR clone calling, and kept in-frame beta chains. For every CDR3 protein sequence, its rows merge into one entry that carries the most common genes and DNA. The authors' filters were not applied to this entry. For this sample the table gives some 120,000 distinct CDR3 sequences, of which about 95% were detected only once. The ten top clones hold around 0.12% of the sample.

As to this clonotype: Its antigen is currently not known. Qualities for individual bases were not recorded, and no much larger clone is one base off.

Peripheral blood CD8+ and CD4+ T cells from healthy donors, Susac syndrome patients and multiple sclerosis patients were profiled using high-throughput TCR beta sequencing. The multiple sclerosis controls were treatment-naive patients who had stable or active relapsing-remitting disease and met the revised McDonald criteria. Bulk CD8+ and CD4+ T cells were purified by magnetic negative isolation, whereas CD8+ TEMRA cells were enriched by FACS. Blood was collected in EDTA tubes and processed within 24 hours, with PBMCs isolated through density gradient centrifugation. PBMCs intended for TCR sequencing were frozen in liquid nitrogen and were later thawed in a 37 degrees C water bath. A purity of at least 90% was achieved for sorted or isolated CD4+, CD8+ and CD8+ TEMRA cells. Reading from cysteine to phenylalanine, the CDR3 counts 14 amino acids. Only CDR3 DNA remains: 42 bases, in frame from the first base. Taken from the germline V gene, the CDR1 and CDR2 loops are MNHNS and SASEGT. V and J are truncated by 4 bases and 6 bases respectively, leaving an intervening sequence of 14 bases.

The sequencing sample was made of CD4+ T cells from PBMCs. Recombination joined TRBV6-1 with TRBJ2-3; the D segment could be TRBD2, given 6 matching bases. The TCR was taken from a human donor with multiple sclerosis. This receptor has the CDR3 CASSATGGGDTQYF. The DNA sequence is as follows: TGTGCCAGCAGTGCGACCGGGGGAGGCGATACGCAGTATTTT.